This T cell receptor beta chain comes out of a study of post-analysis software for immune sequencing data. This clonotype was detected a few times. What it binds is not known. cDNA libraries of TCR beta carried unique molecular identifiers. TCRdb processed the PCR reads anew with MiXCR; each CDR3 protein has one entry. The table includes about 820,000 distinct CDR3 sequences, roughly half detected once. Whole-study findings and limits: Compared against controls, patients with multiple sclerosis displayed significantly lower normalized Chao1 diversity.

The specimen was blood. This receptor was obtained from a girl under 18 with multiple sclerosis.

In DNA form, the CDR3 reads TGTGCCATCAGTGAGTCTCCCGAGGTCACTGAAGCTTTCTTT. Translation: CAISESPEVTEAFF. The chain carries TRBV10-3 and TRBJ1-1; D call uncertain. This CDR3 has 14 amino acids. From germline, CDR1 is ENHRY and CDR2 SYGVKD. V lost 0 bases and J 4 bases, leaving 9 bases between the germline ends.